A single sample gave rise to the 6 T cell receptor beta chains below, sequenced in a study of blood T cell repertoires in COVID-19. Only in-frame clones appear in the TCRdb table, and some are missing; sequencing was by immunoSEQ multiplex PCR. Of around 300,000 clones in the sample, over 75% were seen once. The sequenced sample consisted of peripheral blood. These receptors came from a human donor in a cohort sampled during active COVID-19.

V usage is TRBV4-1 and J usage is TRBJ2-2; 7 nucleotides match TRBD1. This CDR3 region has 16 residues. The trim removed 4 bases at V and 4 bases at J, leaving 9 bases unmatched. Looked up from germline, CDR1 is MGHRA and CDR2 is YSYEKL. CDR3 DNA sequence: TGCGCCAGCAGCCCCCGGAATAGGGGGCCCACCGGGGAGCTGTTTTTT. It specifies CASSPRNRGPTGELFF.

As to this clone: Germline is not matched at one junction end, which may reflect a read error. The chain combines TRBV7-7 with TRBJ2-2; perhaps TRBD1 as D (6 bases). Germline CDR1 reads SSHAT; CDR2 reads FNYEAQ (reference sequence). This CDR3 has 15 amino acids. The CDR3 here is CASSSGTPNTGELFF. The CDR3 nucleotides read TGTGCTAGCAGCTCCGGGACACCGAACACCGGGGAGCTGTTTTTT.

V is TRBV5-1 and J is TRBJ2-2; 7 nucleotides agree with TRBD1. Germline CDR1 is SGHRS and CDR2 is YFSETQ. This CDR3 has 14 amino acids. Trimming at V came to 4 bases and at J to 7 bases, leaving 7 bases not matched to a gene. This CDR3 reads CASSLPTGNGELFF. CDR3 bases: TGCGCCAGCAGCCTACCGACAGGGAACGGGGAGCTGTTTTTT. The entire variable domain, with the rest obtained from reference TRBV5-1 and TRBJ2-2, is as follows: KAGVTQTPRYLIKTRGQQVTLSCSPISGHRSVSWYQQTPGQGLQFLFEYFSETQRNKGNFPGRFSGRQFSNSRSEMNVSTLELGDSALYLCASSLPTGNGELFFGEGSRLTVL.

The table lists this clone with a few counts. J is TRBJ2-1 and V is TRBV29-1, with D possibly being TRBD2 (7 bases). Germline CDR1 is SQVTM and CDR2 is ANQGSEA. Deletions cut 7 bases from V and 5 bases from J, with 12 bases between. The CDR3 covers 12 residues. CDR3: CSGGGGNNEQFF. CDR3 sequence (DNA): TGCAGCGGGGGAGGGGGAAACAATGAGCAGTTCTTC.

The V gene is TRBV9, the J gene TRBJ2-7; 9 bases line up with TRBD2. Germline V gives CDR1 SGDLS, CDR2 YYNGEE. The CDR3 loop spans 14 amino acids. V lost 4 bases, J lost 7 bases, and 9 bases stayed unmatched. CDR3 in amino acids: CASSFAFSGSEQYF. The CDR3 DNA reads TGTGCCAGCAGCTTTGCATTTAGCGGGAGTGAGCAGTACTTC.

V and J are TRBV11-2 and TRBJ2-1, with D tentatively TRBD2 (6 bases). This CDR3 has 15 amino acids. The V gene's germline CDR1 is SGHAT and CDR2 FQNNGV. V was pared by 1 base and J by 7 bases, with 14 bases between. The CDR3 region has the DNA TGTGCCAGCAGCTTAGGGGGGAGGAAGGGTAATGAGCAGTTCTTC. Protein: CASSLGGRKGNEQFF.